The next 22 T cell receptor beta chains were all read from a single sample in a study of molecular identifiers for immune sequencing clone quantification. From the PCR reads, TCRdb called clonotypes with MiXCR, one entry per CDR3 protein. This repertoire shows tens of thousands of distinct CDR3 sequences, approximately 22% found once; its top ten account for approximately 1%. Sequencing was performed on naive CD8+ T cells from blood, with Jurkat cell RNA spiked in. Subset noted: FACS-sorted CD8+CD4-CCR7+CD45RA+ naive T cells. All receptors come from a human donor in good health. Some libraries in this study had Jurkat cell RNA spiked in.

In its sample, this clonotype was seen many times. The CDR3 loop reads CASSQDWRGKNIQYF. CDR3 nucleotide sequence: TGCGCCAGCAGCCAAGATTGGAGAGGCAAAAACATTCAGTACTTC. The chain has TRBV4-3 and TRBJ2-4, with unresolved D. Germline V lookup: CDR1 LGHNA, CDR2 YSLEER. The ends were cut back, 0 bases at V and 3 bases at J, with 9 bases in the middle. This CDR3 spans 15 amino acids.

This clonotype was recorded many times. V gene TRBV12-3 or TRBV12-4 combines with J gene TRBJ2-3; maybe TRBD1 (6 bases). The CDR3 has 16 residues. Trimming cost V 7 bases and J 5 bases, with 22 bases left between them. This CDR3 reads CASNVARGEAVDTQYF. CDR3 nucleotide sequence: TGTGCCAGCAACGTGGCCAGGGGCGAGGCGGTAGATACGCAGTATTTT.

This clonotype was detected a few times. The chain combines TRBV12-3 or TRBV12-4 with TRBJ1-1; no firm D call. Trimming pared 6 bases from V and 1 base from J, leaving 3 bases between. CDR3 length equals 11 residues. In DNA, the CDR3 is TGTGCCAGCAGGGGGAACACTGAAGCTTTCTTT. Protein sequence: CASRGNTEAFF.

V gene TRBV20-1 combines with J gene TRBJ2-5, with 13 nucleotides matching TRBD2. This CDR3 comprises 15 residues. CDR1 is DFQATT and CDR2 is SNEGSKA in the germline V gene (reference sequence). V lost 4 bases and J lost 4; bases outside the gene matches: 6. For the CDR3, the DNA is TGCAGTGCTATTGGAACTAGCGGGGGGGGAGAGACCCAGTACTTC. Translating it yields CSAIGTSGGGETQYF.

The sample holds a few counts of this clonotype. The chain has TRBV9 and TRBJ2-5; tentative D call: TRBD2 (5 bases). Germline CDR1 is SGDLS and CDR2 is YYNGEE. V shed 0 bases and J shed 2 bases, with 8 bases lying between them. The CDR3 runs to 14 residues. This CDR3 reads CASSVELGQETQYF. CDR3 nucleotide sequence: TGTGCCAGCAGCGTAGAACTAGGACAAGAGACCCAGTACTTC.

This clonotype has a count of ten or more. This chain connects TRBV4-1 to TRBJ2-1; D tentatively reads TRBD1 or TRBD2 (6 bases each). The CDR3 runs 13 residues. Between the trimmed V and J ends, which lost 0 bases and 9 bases, there was a span of 9 bases. CDR1 is MGHRA and CDR2 is YSYEKL in the germline V gene. CDR3 region: CASSQDWGAEQFF. The CDR3 DNA follows: TGCGCCAGCAGCCAAGATTGGGGGGCTGAGCAGTTCTTC.

The rearrangement links TRBV27 to TRBJ2-2; TRBD1 matches 7 bases. V was pared by 2 bases and J by 0 bases, with 3 bases of the junction left unmatched. The germline V gene encodes CDR1 MNHEY and CDR2 SMNVEV (reference sequence). The CDR3 covers 16 residues. The CDR3, as DNA: TGTGCCAGCAGTTTACCGACAGGGACGAACACCGGGGAGCTGTTTTTT. Its protein is CASSLPTGTNTGELFF.

About this clonotype: A much larger clone lies one base from this, so it may be a read error. This chain joins TRBV7-2 and TRBJ1-1; 7 nucleotides agree with TRBD1. Germline CDR1 reads SGHTA; CDR2 reads FQGNSA. The CDR3 length is 16 residues. In nucleotides, the CDR3 is TGTGCCAGCGGACCCCTGAAGGGGGCAAGGAACGCTGAAGCTTTCTTT. Amino acids: CASGPLKGARNAEAFF.

This clonotype occurred many times. The chain combines TRBV7-6 with TRBJ2-3, with D possibly being TRBD1 (6 bases). The V gene's germline CDR1 is SGHVS and CDR2 FNYEAQ. V was clipped by 0 bases and J by 3 bases, with 10 bases between them. The CDR3 contains 15 residues. CDR3 sequence (DNA): TGTGCCAGCAGCTTAGCAGGGGGAGAGACAGATACGCAGTATTTT. Translation: CASSLAGGETDTQYF.

There are many counts of this clonotype. V gene TRBV28 combines with J gene TRBJ1-5, with no clear D. V was pared by 5 bases and J by 6 bases, with 14 bases between. The germline CDR1 and CDR2 sequences are MDHEN and SYDVKM. This CDR3 contains 14 residues. CDR3 residues: CASSPERLGQPQHF. CDR3 bases: TGTGCCAGCAGTCCCGAACGCTTGGGTCAGCCCCAGCATTTT.

This clonotype was seen a few times. This chain uses TRBV6-1 with TRBJ2-7; D is perhaps TRBD2 (5 bases). The V end was cut by 2 bases, the J end by 2 bases, with 10 bases between. The CDR3 runs to 14 residues. Germline loops: CDR1 MNHNS, CDR2 SASEGT. In DNA form, the CDR3 reads TGTGCCAGCAGTGAACGAGGGCCCACCTACGAGCAGTACTTC. Protein: CASSERGPTYEQYF.

The J gene is TRBJ2-3, the V gene TRBV6-5; 7 bases agree with TRBD2. Germline V gene lookup returns CDR1 MNHEY and CDR2 SVGAGI. This CDR3 is 13 amino acids long. J was trimmed by 3 bases and V by 7 bases; bases with no gene match: 4. The DNA for the CDR3 is TGTGCCAGCATGGGGGGGGAAACAGATACGCAGTATTTT. It specifies CASMGGETDTQYF.

In regard to this clonotype: One end of the junction does not line up with germline, which may come from a read error. The V gene is TRBV7-9, the J gene TRBJ2-1, with 7 bases aligning to TRBD2. CDR3 size: 14 residues. CDR1 SEHNR and CDR2 FQNEAQ come from the germline V gene (reference sequence). The CDR3 sequence: CASSRPLAAHEQLF. The CDR3 DNA follows: TGTGCCAGCAGCCGACCGCTAGCGGCACATGAGCAGCTCTTC.

This clonotype was seen many times. This chain connects TRBV25-1 to TRBJ2-3, with 11 bases matching TRBD2. V was pared by 7 bases and J by 6 bases, with 21 bases of the junction left unmatched. The CDR3 has 19 residues. Germline V gene data show CDR1 as MGHDK and CDR2 as SYGVNS. The DNA of the CDR3 is TGTGCCAGCACCGAAACTAGCGGGAGTTGGTCCCCCCGTCTGGATACGCAGTATTTT. Translated: CASTETSGSWSPRLDTQYF.

Concerning this clonotype itself: A clone one base away is much larger, so this may be a read error. This chain uses TRBV10-2 with TRBJ2-3; 8 positions match TRBD2. Germline loops: CDR1 WSHSY, CDR2 SAAADI. The trim removed 3 bases at V and 7 bases at J, leaving 18 bases unmatched. This CDR3 is built from 18 residues. The CDR3 is CASSDLRVLAGVMYTQYF. CDR3 DNA: TGCGCCAGCAGTGACCTCCGGGTCCTAGCGGGTGTCATGTATACGCAGTATTTT.

About this clonotype: This may come from a read error, since a much larger clone is one base off. V is TRBV29-1 and J is TRBJ2-1; perhaps D is TRBD1 or TRBD2 (5 bases each). Germline V CDR1 and CDR2: SQVTM, ANQGSEA. The CDR3 covers 13 residues. Trimming left V 4 bases short and J 11 bases short, with 18 bases between. The CDR3 loop reads CSVVGADGAKQFF. As DNA, the CDR3 is TGCAGCGTTGTGGGTGCGGACGGGGCCAAGCAGTTCTTC.

As for this clonotype: Possible read error: a much larger clone is one base away. The gene calls are TRBV20-1 and TRBJ2-7; tentative D call: TRBD1 (5 bases). Looked up from germline, CDR1 is DFQATT and CDR2 is SNEGSKA (reference sequence). The CDR3 is made up of 13 amino acids. Between the trimmed V and J ends, which lost 3 bases and 2 bases, there was a span of 11 bases. The CDR3 sequence is CSARHRTTYEQYF. The CDR3 DNA is TGCAGTGCTAGGCACAGGACAACCTACGAGCAGTACTTC.

With respect to this clonotype: A read error is possible here, since a much larger clone lies one base away. This rearrangement joins TRBV25-1 to TRBJ2-7; no clear D gene. This CDR3 has 13 residues. V was clipped by 2 bases and J by 9 bases, with 14 bases between them. Germline values: CDR1 MGHDK, CDR2 SYGVNS. CDR3 protein: CASSEPEWLGQYF. In nucleotides, the CDR3 is TGTGCCAGCAGTGAACCAGAATGGTTGGGGCAGTACTTC.

This clonotype was recorded once. A much larger clone sits a single nucleotide away, making a read error possible. The chain is built from TRBV4-1 and TRBJ1-5; TRBD1 might be the D (6 bases). Germline-derived CDR1 and CDR2 are MGHRA and YSYEKL. CDR3 length: 14 amino acids. The DNA for the CDR3 is TGCGCCAGCAGCAACAACAGGGTGGATCAGCCCCAGAATTTT. It encodes CASSNNRVDQPQNF.

This clonotype has just a few counts. The chain has TRBV4-2 and TRBJ2-1; 12 bases map to TRBD2. J lost 8 bases, V lost 0 bases, and 11 bases had no gene match. Germline values: CDR1 LGHNA, CDR2 YNFKEQ. This CDR3 spans 18 amino acids. The DNA of the CDR3 is TGTGCCAGCAGCCAAGAGGCTAGCGGGAGGGCTGACGTATATGAGCAGTTCTTC. This codes for CASSQEASGRADVYEQFF.

The chain has TRBV7-2 and TRBJ1-3; TRBD1 might be the D (5 bases). The germline V gene has CDR1 SGHTA and CDR2 FQGNSA. The V end lost 8 bases, the J end lost 2 bases, and 13 bases lay between the germline ends. The CDR3 is 14 residues long. CDR3 loop: CASGPWGTGNTIYF. For the CDR3, the DNA is TGTGCCAGCGGCCCGTGGGGCACTGGAAACACCATATATTTT.

In its sample, this clonotype was seen many times. As DNA, the CDR3 is TGTGCCAGCAGTTATCAGGGGAGGCGGACTGAAGCTTTCTTT. Encoded protein: CASSYQGRRTEAFF. The chain is built from TRBV6-2 or TRBV6-3 and TRBJ1-1, with D perhaps TRBD1 (6 bases). The CDR3 runs 14 residues. Germline CDR1 reads MNHEY; CDR2 reads SVGEGT. Trimming removed 3 bases from V and 5 bases from J, with 13 bases in between.